The 26 T cell receptor beta chains presented below share a single source sample, sequenced in a study of T cell responses to AZD1222 COVID-19 vaccine. Sequencing was performed with immunoSEQ multiplex PCR; in TCRdb, only in-frame clones are kept and a portion is missing. The table records 89,000 or so clones, about 86% of them present only once. Material: peripheral blood, obtained 28 days after the second AZD1222 dose. These receptors all stem from an adult who received the AZD1222 COVID-19 vaccine.

The rearrangement links TRBV7-2 to TRBJ2-7, with TRBD2 identical over 7 bases. The V and J ends lost 0 bases and 6 bases, in that order; junction bases with no gene match: 8. The CDR3 length is 15 residues. Germline values: CDR1 SGHTA, CDR2 FQGNSA. CDR3 residues: CASSLAWGGSLEQYF. As DNA, the CDR3 is TGTGCCAGCAGCTTAGCATGGGGAGGGTCTCTCGAGCAGTACTTC. Supplemented by reference TRBV7-2 and TRBJ2-7, the full variable domain reads GAGVSQSPSNKVTEKGKDVELRCDPISGHTALYWYRQSLGQGLEFLIYFQGNSAPDKSGLPSDRFSAERTGGSVSTLTIQRTQQEDSAVYLCASSLAWGGSLEQYFGPGTRLTVT.

The gene calls are TRBV5-1 and TRBJ1-4, with 7 bases aligning to TRBD1. This CDR3 region has 17 residues. The germline gives CDR1 SGHRS, CDR2 YFSETQ. With V trimmed by 0 bases and J by 4 bases, 9 bases remained unmatched. CDR3 protein: CASSLVGGPGVNEKLFF. The DNA for the CDR3 is TGCGCCAGCAGCTTGGTAGGGGGCCCTGGGGTTAATGAAAAACTGTTTTTT.

The chain is built from TRBV6-4 and TRBJ2-3; D remains ambiguous. Germline values: CDR1 MRHNA, CDR2 SNTAGT. The CDR3 sequence is 15 residues long. The germline V and J ends were trimmed by 2 bases and 2 bases, with 11 bases remaining between them. This CDR3 reads CASSDSAQFTDTQYF. Here the CDR3 DNA reads TGTGCCAGCAGTGACAGTGCGCAATTCACAGATACGCAGTATTTT.

The chain links TRBV6-5 to TRBJ1-6, with 8 bases aligning to TRBD1. CDR1 and CDR2 from the germline V gene are MNHEY and SVGAGI. V was clipped by 8 bases and J by 6 bases; unmatched bases: 6. The CDR3 runs 14 residues. The CDR3, as DNA: TGTGCCAGCTCAAAGGACAGGGCTAATTCACCCCTCCACTTT. Protein sequence: CASSKDRANSPLHF.

The rearrangement links TRBV5-1 to TRBJ2-7; D might be TRBD2 (7 bases). Per the germline V gene, CDR1 is SGHRS and CDR2 is YFSETQ. Between the trimmed V and J ends, which lost 2 bases and 0 bases, there was a span of 12 bases. This CDR3 is built from 15 residues. CDR3: CASSLGGLPSYEQYF. In nucleotides, the CDR3 is TGCGCCAGCAGCTTAGGGGGACTACCCTCCTACGAGCAGTACTTC. The full variable domain, its missing parts supplied by reference TRBV5-1 and TRBJ2-7, is KAGVTQTPRYLIKTRGQQVTLSCSPISGHRSVSWYQQTPGQGLQFLFEYFSETQRNKGNFPGRFSGRQFSNSRSEMNVSTLELGDSALYLCASSLGGLPSYEQYFGPGTRLTVT.

The chain recombines TRBV5-1 with TRBJ2-1, with unresolved D. The germline V and J ends were trimmed by 0 bases and 9 bases, with 10 bases remaining between them. Germline assignment: CDR1 SGHRS and CDR2 YFSETQ. The CDR3 extends over 13 amino acids. The CDR3 protein is CASSLELPTEQFF. The CDR3, as DNA: TGCGCCAGCAGCTTGGAGCTTCCCACTGAGCAGTTCTTC.

This clone was seen just once. V and J are TRBV19 and TRBJ1-6; 9 bases fit TRBD1. V lost 6 bases to trimming and J lost 10 bases; unmatched junction nucleotides: 7. Germline-derived CDR1 and CDR2 are LNHDA and SQIVND (reference sequence). The CDR3 contains 14 residues. CDR3 nucleotide sequence: TGTGCCAGTAGCACAACAGGGGGCGGCTCACCCCTCCACTTT. It yields the protein CASSTTGGGSPLHF. Based on the CDR3 plus reference TRBV19 and TRBJ1-6, the full variable domain is DGGITQSPKYLFRKEGQNVTLSCEQNLNHDAMYWYRQDPGQGLRLIYYSQIVNDFQKGDIAEGYSVSREKKESFPLTVTSAQKNPTAFYLCASSTTGGGSPLHFGNGTRLTVT.

V usage is TRBV7-8 and J usage is TRBJ1-5; 8 nucleotides align to TRBD1. CDR3 length equals 15 residues. The germline V gene encodes CDR1 SGHVS and CDR2 FQNEAQ. The trim removed 2 bases at V and 7 bases at J, leaving 7 bases unmatched. The CDR3 loop is CASSLLGQGRQPQHF. CDR3 bases: TGTGCCAGCAGCTTACTCGGACAGGGAAGGCAGCCCCAGCATTTT.

The chain is built from TRBV7-9 and TRBJ1-1; D not certain. V lost 0 bases to trimming and J lost 6 bases, with 8 bases between them. Germline V gene sequence: CDR1 SEHNR, CDR2 FQNEAQ (reference sequence). There are 13 residues in the CDR3. The CDR3 nucleotides read TGTGCCAGCAGCTTAGCAGGGTTCGCTGAAGCTTTCTTT. This sequence encodes CASSLAGFAEAFF.

The chain joins TRBV12-3 or TRBV12-4 to TRBJ1-1, with 7 nucleotides matching TRBD1. This CDR3 has 13 amino acids. Germline trimming cut 6 bases from V and 4 bases from J; bases unmatched to any gene: 5. DNA of the CDR3: TGTGCCAGCAGGGATTACAGGGGCACTGAAGCTTTCTTT. This codes for CASRDYRGTEAFF.

J is TRBJ2-5 and V is TRBV7-9; weak D call: TRBD2 (5 bases). Trimming stripped 8 bases from V and 5 bases from J, with 15 bases between. CDR1 is SEHNR, CDR2 FQNEAQ, per germline (reference sequence). The CDR3 runs 13 residues. The CDR3 loop is CASGKEARETQYF. The CDR3 DNA follows: TGTGCCAGCGGGAAGGAGGCGCGGGAGACCCAGTACTTC.

The chain uses TRBV30 and TRBJ1-5; TRBD1 matches at 7 bases. This CDR3 region has 17 residues. V shed 1 base, J shed 6 bases, and the junction held 15 bases outside the gene matches. Germline V gene lookup returns CDR1 GTSNPN and CDR2 SVGIG (reference sequence). The CDR3 coding sequence is TGTGCCTGGAGTGGACCACAGGGAGGGGGCTGGGGTCAGCCCCAGCATTTT. As protein: CAWSGPQGGGWGQPQHF.

The chain is built from TRBV7-2 and TRBJ2-5; no clear D gene. V lost 3 bases to trimming and J lost 0 bases, with 5 bases between them. This CDR3 has 13 amino acids. CDR1 SGHTA and CDR2 FQGNSA come from the germline V gene. The CDR3 loop is CASSFRYQETQYF. In nucleotides, the CDR3 is TGTGCCAGCAGCTTTAGATACCAAGAGACCCAGTACTTC.

This clone was found once. The chain employs TRBV19 and TRBJ2-1; unclear D gene. V was pared by 6 bases and J by 0 bases, with 12 bases between. There are 15 residues in the CDR3. Per the germline V gene, CDR1 is LNHDA and CDR2 is SQIVND (reference sequence). CDR3 coding DNA: TGTGCCAGTAGAGTTGACCCCAGCTCCTACAATGAGCAGTTCTTC. This codes for CASRVDPSSYNEQFF.

Note on this clone: Within the sample, other DNA sequences also encode this same CDR3. The V and J genes are TRBV27 and TRBJ2-7; 10 bases line up with TRBD1. V lost 5 bases, J lost 3 bases, and 7 bases stayed unmatched. Germline CDR1 MNHEY, CDR2 SMNVEV (reference sequence). CDR3 length: 15 amino acids. Here the CDR3 DNA reads TGTGCCAGCAGTCTCGGACAGGGGGTTATCTACGAGCAGTACTTC. Translating gives CASSLGQGVIYEQYF.

This chain links TRBV2 with TRBJ2-1, with D hard to call. The ends were cut back, 4 bases at V and 8 bases at J, with 6 bases in the middle. Germline CDR1 reads SNHLY; CDR2 reads FYNNEI. The CDR3 spans 11 residues. CDR3 coding DNA: TGTGCCAGCAGTGCAGCGTATGAGCAGTTCTTC. Protein: CASSAAYEQFF.

The CDR3 sequence is CASSFLGPSGTLQETQYF. Here the CDR3 DNA reads TGTGCCAGCAGTTTTCTAGGTCCTAGCGGGACACTCCAAGAGACCCAGTACTTC. The chain joins TRBV7-3 to TRBJ2-5, with 9 bases identical to TRBD2. CDR1 and CDR2 (germline): SGHTA, FQGTGA. Trimming at V came to 6 bases and at J to 1 base, leaving 15 bases not matched to a gene. This CDR3 is 18 amino acids long.

J is TRBJ1-1 and V is TRBV18; TRBD1 aligns across 7 bases. Germline lookup yields CDR1 KGHSH and CDR2 LQKENI. The V segment lost 0 bases and the J segment 5 bases; nucleotides outside the gene matches: 12. This CDR3 is 17 amino acids long. CDR3 loop: CASSPPFSRQGGTEAFF. The CDR3 nucleotides are TGTGCCAGCTCACCACCTTTTTCGAGACAGGGAGGAACTGAAGCTTTCTTT.

The chain links TRBV5-1 to TRBJ2-7; D may correspond to TRBD1 or TRBD2 (7 bases each). V was pared by 4 bases and J by 3 bases, with 14 bases between. Germline CDR1 and CDR2: SGHRS and YFSETQ. The CDR3 runs to 14 residues. In DNA, the CDR3 is TGCGCCAGCAGCCGGGGGGCAGGGGGCTACGAGCAGTACTTC. Its protein is CASSRGAGGYEQYF.

This clone was observed a handful of times. The V call is TRBV28, the J call TRBJ2-5; D not certain. Germline CDR1 and CDR2: MDHEN and SYDVKM. The CDR3 consists of 13 residues. V shed 6 bases and J shed 5 bases, with 13 bases lying between them. For the CDR3, the DNA is TGTGCCAGCAGCCCTCCCGAAGAGGAGACCCAGTACTTC. It yields the protein CASSPPEEETQYF.

This chain joins TRBV3-1 (or the pseudogene TRBV3-2) and TRBJ2-7; 8 bases agree with TRBD1. CDR1 and CDR2 from the germline V gene are LGHDT and YNNKEL (reference sequence). After removal of 6 bases from V and 2 bases from J, the junction contained 6 bases not matched to a gene. The CDR3 loop spans 14 amino acids. Here the CDR3 reads CASRRQGTAYEQYF. The CDR3 DNA follows: TGTGCCAGCAGACGACAGGGGACAGCCTACGAGCAGTACTTC.

The chain couples TRBV18 to TRBJ1-5; D possibly corresponds to TRBD1 (5 bases). CDR1 KGHSH and CDR2 LQKENI come from the germline V gene. Deletions cut 3 bases from V and 6 bases from J, with 15 bases between. The CDR3 extends over 15 amino acids. Here the CDR3 reads CASSPTGGLFQPQHF. The CDR3 DNA follows: TGTGCCAGCTCACCCACGGGGGGATTGTTTCAGCCCCAGCATTTT.

This clone has only a few counts. This chain links TRBV6-1 with TRBJ1-1; perhaps TRBD1 as D (5 bases). Germline V gene sequence: CDR1 MNHNS, CDR2 SASEGT. This CDR3 has 15 amino acids. V lost 1 base and J lost 2, with 11 bases in between. Here the CDR3 reads CASSEEGRANTEAFF. In DNA, the CDR3 is TGTGCCAGCAGTGAAGAGGGCAGGGCCAACACTGAAGCTTTCTTT.

This clone showed up just a few times. The genes are TRBV3-1 (or the pseudogene TRBV3-2) and TRBJ1-1; 7 nucleotides line up with TRBD1. CDR3 length: 16 residues. Germline V gives CDR1 LGHDT, CDR2 YNNKEL (reference sequence). V was clipped by 2 bases and J by 4 bases; unmatched bases: 10. The DNA of the CDR3 is TGTGCCAGCAGCCAAAGGACAGGAACTAGGACCACTGAAGCTTTCTTT. Translated, it gives CASSQRTGTRTTEAFF.

The chain links TRBV29-1 to TRBJ1-1; TRBD1 is a possible D gene (5 bases). V gave up 6 bases and J gave up 0 bases, with 11 bases separating them. Per the germline V gene, CDR1 is SQVTM and CDR2 is ANQGSEA. This CDR3 comprises 13 residues. The chain's CDR3 is CSVAGQLNTEAFF. The CDR3 bases are TGCAGCGTCGCGGGGCAGCTGAACACTGAAGCTTTCTTT.

The V and J genes are TRBV10-1 and TRBJ2-7; TRBD1 matches at 11 bases. The CDR3 extends over 16 amino acids. Germline trimming cut 6 bases from V and 3 bases from J; bases unmatched to any gene: 10. Germline V gene sequence: CDR1 WNHNN, CDR2 SYGVQD (reference sequence). The CDR3 DNA reads as TGCGCCAGCAGGGAGCCGGGACAGGGGGATCTCTACGAGCAGTACTTC. Translated, it gives CASREPGQGDLYEQYF.